This T cell receptor beta chain was observed in a study of human thymus T cells. General observations from the study: Usage of V and J genes appeared biased in thymic and blood repertoires. The related literature has documented a marked overlap of thymic repertoires among unrelated individuals.

Trimming cost V 2 bases and J 5 bases, with 15 bases left between them. The germline gives CDR1 SNHLY, CDR2 FYNNEI. The CDR3 covers 15 residues. Thymic material originated from resections removed in the course of corrective heart surgery. Donation was from healthy Finnish infants who were having corrective surgery that addressed congenital heart defects. Profiled with immunoSEQ multiplex PCR; TCRdb holds only in-frame clones, not every one. Of roughly 77,000 clones in the sample, 85% to 95% are singletons; the top ten hold around 0.037%. For this clone: Its specificity is unknown.

The chain combines TRBV2 with TRBJ1-1; D is uncertain. This clonotype was obtained from a girl less than two years old with a congenital heart defect but otherwise immunologically healthy. The sample consisted of thymus tissue. The CDR3 is CASSENERLGTEAFF. As DNA, the CDR3 is TGTGCCAGCAGTGAAAATGAACGTTTGGGGACTGAAGCTTTCTTT.